This T cell receptor beta chain appears in the sequencing data of a study of T cells after yellow fever vaccination. At the level of the study: Where fractions had low cell numbers, libraries were prepared from them with the SMART-Seq v4 Ultra Low Input RNA kit. Study conclusions and caveats: Abundant contaminating clonotypes from the bulk population could appear in FACS-sorted repertoires. Peak timing came faster in the weaker secondary response, day 5 versus 15. Detected again after the booster were most primary-vaccination clones, at 95% to 98% CD4 and 70% to 90% CD8.

Germline-derived CDR1 and CDR2 are SQVTM and ANQGSEA. This CDR3 is built from 15 residues. V dropped 2 bases and J dropped 1 base, with 14 bases sitting between them. In its sample, this clonotype was seen a few times. Its antigen is undetermined. In TCRdb, the 5' RACE reads were re-called with MiXCR into one record per CDR3 protein. The sample lists roughly 520,000 distinct CDR3 sequences; 21% were seen once. The gene calls are TRBV29-1 and TRBJ2-5, with D unresolved. The clonotype originates from a man aged 18 to 29 who received the YFV17D yellow fever vaccine. Sequences were derived from PBMCs, sampled 21 days after the first yellow fever vaccination. CDR3 DNA: TGCAGCGTTGAATTGGTCGTCGACGTCCAAGAGACCCAGTACTTC. It codes for CSVELVVDVQETQYF.